Shown below are 11 T cell receptor beta chains from a single sample sequenced in a study of read filtering for tumor transcriptome and immune sequencing. Molecular barcoded adaptors covering alpha/delta and beta/gamma chains were used on approximately 400 ng RNA. A single record per CDR3 protein comes from TCRdb applying MiXCR to the reads. This sample has approximately 14,000 distinct CDR3 sequences, with just over 20% found just once. The sample was a population of CD138-negative cells sorted from bone marrow. These receptors were obtained from a donor aged 40 or older with multiple myeloma.

With respect to this clonotype: A clone one base away is much larger, so this may be a read error. No conserved phenylalanine or tryptophan ends this CDR3, so it is likely a read error. This rearrangement joins TRBV7-9 to TRBJ1-1, with a weak D call TRBD1 (5 bases). The ends were cut back, 8 bases at V and 0 bases at J, with 13 bases in the middle. Germline V gene sequence: CDR1 SEHNR, CDR2 FQNEAQ (reference sequence). The CDR3 is made up of 14 amino acids. DNA of the CDR3: TGTGCCAGCGGCCCGGGGGGGTTGAACACTGAAGCTTTCTCT. This codes for CASGPGGLNTEAFS.

In the case of this clonotype: A single base separates this from a much larger clone, so it may be a read error. The V gene is TRBV7-9, the J gene TRBJ2-2; 9 nucleotides line up with TRBD1. The CDR3 is 19 amino acids. Germline lookup yields CDR1 SEHNR and CDR2 FQNEAQ (reference sequence). The CDR3 sequence is CASSSGTGTRIPNTGEPFF. DNA of the CDR3: TGTGCCAGCAGCTCCGGGACAGGGACCCGAATCCCGAACACCGGGGAGCCGTTTTTT.

The chain employs TRBV19 and TRBJ2-2; 8 nucleotides agree with TRBD1. The germline V gene encodes CDR1 LNHDA and CDR2 SQIVND (reference sequence). This CDR3 has 17 residues. Trimming cost V 0 bases and J 2 bases; bases outside gene matches: 5. The CDR3 protein is CASSIETGGTNTGELFF. In nucleotides, the CDR3 is TGTGCCAGTAGTATAGAAACAGGGGGAACTAACACCGGGGAGCTGTTTTTT.

J is TRBJ2-1 and V is TRBV18, with 7 bases that match TRBD1. The CDR3 totals 15 residues. Germline CDR1 is KGHSH and CDR2 is LQKENI. V lost 4 bases to trimming and J lost 8 bases; unmatched junction nucleotides: 11. CDR3 sequence (DNA): TGTGCCAGCTCACGAGACAGGGTAGGGGGAGATGAGCAGTTCTTC. Translated, it gives CASSRDRVGGDEQFF. Variable domain in full (rest from reference TRBV18 and TRBJ2-1): NAGVMQNPRHLVRRRGQEARLRCSPMKGHSHVYWYRQLPEEGLKFMVYLQKENIIDESGMPKERFSAEFPKEGPSILRIQQVVRGDSAAYFCASSRDRVGGDEQFFGPGTRLTVL.

In this sample, this clonotype turned up many times. The CDR3 reads CASSPQGLDGYTF. Here the CDR3 DNA reads TGTGCCAGCAGCCCCCAGGGGCTCGATGGCTACACCTTC. The genes are TRBV7-2 and TRBJ1-2; tentative D call: TRBD1 (6 bases). CDR3 size: 13 residues. Germline V gives CDR1 SGHTA, CDR2 FQGNSA. V was trimmed by 5 bases and J by 6 bases, leaving 13 bases between them.

In its sample, this clonotype was seen many times. A much larger clone differs by one base, so this may be a read error. The chain links TRBV7-9 to TRBJ2-1; D possibly uses TRBD1 or TRBD2 (5 bases each). This CDR3 comprises 15 residues. Germline V gene lookup returns CDR1 SEHNR and CDR2 FQNEAQ (reference sequence). V lost 5 bases and J 4 bases, leaving 15 bases between the germline ends. The CDR3 reads CASSILHGAYNEQFF. CDR3 nucleotides: TGTGCCAGCAGCATACTGCACGGGGCTTACAATGAGCAGTTCTTC.

The sample holds a few counts of this clonotype. A read error may explain this, as a much larger clone is one base away. The gene calls are TRBV6-1 and TRBJ2-1; 10 positions agree with TRBD1. Germline-derived CDR1 and CDR2 are MNHNS and SASEGT. CDR3 length: 15 residues. V lost 8 bases to trimming and J lost 7 bases; unmatched junction nucleotides: 11. The CDR3 coding sequence is TGTGCCAGCTGTGTGAGGACAGGGGGTTTTAATGAGCAGTTCTTC. Amino acid sequence: CASCVRTGGFNEQFF.

With regard to this clonotype: A read error may explain this, as a much larger clone is one base away. This rearrangement joins TRBV6-2 or TRBV6-3 to TRBJ1-4; D gene unclear. There are 15 residues in the CDR3. From germline, CDR1 is MNHEY and CDR2 SVGEGT. Here the CDR3 DNA reads TGTGCCGGCAGACCCTGGACGGACGGAAATGAAAAACTGTTTTTT. As protein: CAGRPWTDGNEKLFF.

This clonotype has ten or more counts. V gene TRBV6-2 or TRBV6-3 combines with J gene TRBJ2-1; 10 bases align to TRBD2. Germline V lookup: CDR1 MNHEY, CDR2 SVGEGT. CDR3 size: 16 residues. The V segment lost 5 bases and the J segment 7 bases; nucleotides outside the gene matches: 11. The CDR3 nucleotides read TGTGCCAGCAGTCCCGATCTAGCGGGAGTACGAAATGAGCAGTTCTTC. Encoded protein: CASSPDLAGVRNEQFF.

The sample holds a few counts of this clonotype. The J gene is TRBJ2-1, the V gene TRBV29-1, with TRBD1 matching 11 bases. Looked up from germline, CDR1 is SQVTM and CDR2 is ANQGSEA. CDR3 length: 14 amino acids. V dropped 1 base and J dropped 10; count of bases not matched to a gene: 6. The CDR3 region is CSVEAGTGGREQFF. DNA of the CDR3: TGCAGCGTTGAAGCCGGGACAGGGGGACGCGAGCAGTTCTTC.

Turning to this clonotype: This probably arose from a read error, given a far larger clone one base away. The rearrangement joins TRBV12-3 or TRBV12-4 to TRBJ1-6; D might be TRBD1 (5 bases). The end of the DNA fits TRBJ1-1 better, so the J call may be wrong. The CDR3 contains 15 residues. CDR3 nucleotide sequence: TGTGCCAGCAGTGCGGTGCGTGGGGCAAACACTGAAGCTTTCTTT. Its translation: CASSAVRGANTEAFF.